A single sample is the source of the 18 T cell receptor beta chains below, sequenced in a study of vaccination effects on CD4 cells after COVID-19. With the ViraFEST assay, the study expanded antigen-specific CD4+ T cells using viral peptide pools, then sequenced them. Between days 10 and 11 of culture, CD4+ T cells were separated out. No antigen is known for these receptors. Produced via immunoSEQ multiplex PCR; TCRdb's table is partial and in-frame only. The sample has 45,000 to 65,000 clones; 80% are singletons. The starting material was CD4+ T cells from PBMCs cultured with HCoV-229E spike peptides, obtained before COVID-19 vaccination. The receptors come from a human donor who received a COVID-19 vaccine.

The rearrangement links TRBV5-6 to TRBJ1-3; D unclear. Trimming left V 3 bases short and J 0 bases short, with 10 bases between. The CDR3 contains 15 residues. The germline V gene encodes CDR1 SGHDT and CDR2 YYEEEE. CDR3 DNA sequence: TGTGCCAGCAGCTCCCAGGCCGCCTCTGGAAACACCATATATTTT. Encoded protein: CASSSQAASGNTIYF.

V is TRBV7-2 and J is TRBJ2-5; TRBD2 aligns across 10 bases. Trimming took 4 bases from V and 3 from J; bases not matched to a gene: 2. Germline V gene data show CDR1 as SGHTA and CDR2 as FQGNSA. The CDR3 spans 14 residues. The CDR3 region is CASSSGLAKETQYF. The CDR3 DNA is TGTGCCAGCAGCTCGGGACTAGCGAAAGAGACCCAGTACTTC.

This clone has more than one count but fewer than ten. J is TRBJ2-1 and V is TRBV29-1; possibly TRBD1 for D (5 bases). This CDR3 spans 13 amino acids. V lost 1 base, J lost 6 bases, and 10 bases lay in between. The germline CDR1 and CDR2 sequences are SQVTM and ANQGSEA. The CDR3 DNA sequence: TGCAGCGTTGAAGGGGTGGGGCGCAATGAGCAGTTCTTC. Translated, it gives CSVEGVGRNEQFF.

The chain carries TRBV20-1 and TRBJ1-2, with D perhaps TRBD1 (5 bases). Germline CDR1 DFQATT, CDR2 SNEGSKA (reference sequence). V was clipped by 4 bases and J by 10 bases, with 13 bases between them. This CDR3 is 11 amino acids long. The CDR3 protein is CSATKMTAYTF. The CDR3 DNA follows: TGCAGTGCTACAAAGATGACAGCCTACACCTTC.

The chain recombines TRBV3-1 (or the pseudogene TRBV3-2) with TRBJ1-3; weak D call: TRBD1 (5 bases). Germline assignment: CDR1 LGHDT and CDR2 YNNKEL (reference sequence). This CDR3 is built from 16 residues. Trimming pared 1 base from V and 3 bases from J, leaving 13 bases between. CDR3 in amino acids: CASSQGRASSGNTIYF. The CDR3 DNA is TGTGCCAGCAGCCAAGGCAGGGCGTCGAGTGGAAACACCATATATTTT.

V and J are TRBV5-1 and TRBJ1-6, with 8 bases matching TRBD1. The length of the CDR3 is 14 residues. V lost 3 bases, J lost 5 bases, and 1 base stayed unmatched. Germline V gives CDR1 SGHRS, CDR2 YFSETQ. The CDR3 reads CASSSTGDNSPLHF. The CDR3, as DNA: TGCGCCAGCAGCTCGACAGGGGATAATTCACCCCTCCACTTT. Full variable domain (missing parts from reference TRBV5-1 and TRBJ1-6): KAGVTQTPRYLIKTRGQQVTLSCSPISGHRSVSWYQQTPGQGLQFLFEYFSETQRNKGNFPGRFSGRQFSNSRSEMNVSTLELGDSALYLCASSSTGDNSPLHFGNGTRLTVT.

This rearrangement joins TRBV10-2 to TRBJ2-6; D may be TRBD2 (6 bases). The CDR3 is made up of 15 amino acids. The V and J ends lost 6 bases and 1 base respectively, with 10 bases between them. Germline assignment: CDR1 WSHSY and CDR2 SAAADI. This chain's CDR3 is CASRMRESGANVLTF. Here the CDR3 DNA reads TGCGCCAGCAGGATGCGGGAATCTGGGGCCAACGTCCTGACTTTC.

This clone was counted a few times. This chain connects TRBV2 to TRBJ1-5, with a weak D call TRBD1 (5 bases). The V end was cut by 3 bases, the J end by 3 bases, with 9 bases between. The germline CDR1 and CDR2 sequences are SNHLY and FYNNEI. The CDR3 extends over 14 amino acids. CDR3 sequence reads: CASSDRGYNQPQHF. The CDR3 coding sequence is TGTGCCAGCAGTGATAGGGGTTACAATCAGCCCCAGCATTTT.

V and J are TRBV29-1 and TRBJ2-3, with D possibly being TRBD1 or TRBD2 (5 bases each). This CDR3 is built from 12 residues. V shed 8 bases and J shed 2 bases, with 11 bases lying between them. Germline CDR1 is SQVTM and CDR2 is ANQGSEA. For the CDR3, the DNA is TGCAGCCTTGCCGGGACCACAGATACGCAGTATTTT. Residues: CSLAGTTDTQYF.

The gene calls are TRBV5-4 and TRBJ1-5; D uncertain. This CDR3 comprises 15 residues. Germline assignment: CDR1 SGHNT and CDR2 YYREEE (reference sequence). V was pared by 0 bases and J by 7 bases, with 14 bases between. CDR3 in DNA: TGTGCCAGCAGCTTGGCTCCGGGGTTGGGACAGCCCCAGCATTTT. Its translation: CASSLAPGLGQPQHF.

The gene calls are TRBV11-2 and TRBJ2-2, with D possibly matching TRBD2 (6 bases). V lost 1 base and J 4 bases, leaving 10 bases between the germline ends. Germline assignment: CDR1 SGHAT and CDR2 FQNNGV. This CDR3 comprises 15 residues. The CDR3 loop is CASSLVRGTTGELFF. CDR3 in DNA: TGTGCCAGCAGCTTAGTGCGGGGTACCACCGGGGAGCTGTTTTTT.

J is TRBJ2-7 and V is TRBV28, with 7 bases matching TRBD1. The germline V gene encodes CDR1 MDHEN and CDR2 SYDVKM. The J segment lost 4 bases and the V segment lost 6 bases, leaving 9 bases of the junction unmatched. This CDR3 is 14 amino acids long. This CDR3 reads CASSRPGQKYEQYV. DNA for the CDR3: TGTGCCAGCAGCCGGCCGGGACAGAAGTACGAGCAGTACGTC.

This clone has only one observation. The J gene is TRBJ2-1, the V gene TRBV7-2; tentative D call: TRBD2 (6 bases). Trimming left V 0 bases short and J 10 bases short, with 13 bases between. Looked up from germline, CDR1 is SGHTA and CDR2 is FQGNSA. The CDR3 loop spans 14 amino acids. The CDR3 coding sequence is TGTGCCAGCAGCTTAGCGGCGGAGGGTGAGGAGCAGTTCTTC. Residues: CASSLAAEGEEQFF.

The gene calls are TRBV6-1 and TRBJ2-5, with TRBD1 matching 7 bases. There are 16 residues in the CDR3. V lost 2 bases, J lost 2 bases, and 8 bases stayed unmatched. CDR1 and CDR2 (germline): MNHNS, SASEGT. The CDR3 nucleotides read TGTGCCAGCAGTGAACCCCGGGACAGTGGGCAAGAGACCCAGTACTTC. Translated: CASSEPRDSGQETQYF.

The chain recombines TRBV5-1 with TRBJ2-3, with 10 bases that match TRBD1. The V and J ends lost 4 bases and 4 bases, in that order; junction bases with no gene match: 6. CDR1 and CDR2 from the germline V gene are SGHRS and YFSETQ. The CDR3 has 15 amino acids. The CDR3 nucleotides read TGCGCCAGCAGCCCGCGTGGGACAGGGGCAGATACGCAGTATTTT. As protein: CASSPRGTGADTQYF.

The chain recombines TRBV19 with TRBJ1-1; 7 positions agree with TRBD1. V trimming: 5 bases; J trimming: 4 bases; junction bases outside the gene matches: 4. This CDR3 spans 13 amino acids. Per germline, CDR1 LNHDA and CDR2 SQIVND (reference sequence). CDR3 loop: CASSDRVVTEAFF. CDR3 in DNA: TGTGCCAGTAGTGACAGGGTCGTCACTGAAGCTTTCTTT.

This chain links TRBV4-1 with TRBJ1-2, with D hard to call. Trimming left V 0 bases short and J 2 bases short, with 22 bases between. The germline gives CDR1 MGHRA, CDR2 YSYEKL. This CDR3 region has 19 residues. The CDR3 spells CASSQDNPVFAEFNYGYTF. The DNA of the CDR3 is TGCGCCAGCAGCCAAGATAACCCCGTCTTCGCGGAATTCAACTATGGCTACACCTTC.

J is TRBJ1-4 and V is TRBV13; TRBD1 might be the D (5 bases). Germline V gene data show CDR1 as PRHDT and CDR2 as FYEKMQ (reference sequence). The V and J ends lost 2 bases and 5 bases respectively, with 12 bases between them. This CDR3 spans 15 amino acids. The CDR3 reads CASSLQTAENEKLFF. CDR3 DNA: TGTGCCAGCAGCTTACAGACAGCAGAAAATGAAAAACTGTTTTTT. Together with reference TRBV13 and TRBJ1-4, the CDR3 gives the full variable domain: AAGVIQSPRHLIKEKRETATLKCYPIPRHDTVYWYQQGPGQDPQFLISFYEKMQSDKGSIPDRFSAQQFSDYHSELNMSSLELGDSALYFCASSLQTAENEKLFFGSGTQLSVL.